A selection of T cell receptor beta chains follows, all from one sample in a study of PD-1 blockade in classical Hodgkin lymphoma. Clones were read by immunoSEQ multiplex PCR, and TCRdb kept only the in-frame ones, dropping some. The data show under 30,000 clones, 70% to 75% seen once. The sequencing here drew on peripheral blood mononuclear cells (PBMCs), taken before the second cycle of nivolumab. These receptors all stem from a human donor with classical Hodgkin lymphoma. Each CDR3 is given with its conserved first and last residue. A D gene is named only where the DNA matches it firmly. Rows give clone size only sometimes, using once, few, many, or a class for an expanded clone.

abundance,j_gene,d_gene,v_gene,CDR3nt,CDR3aa
-,TRBJ2-1,TRBD2,TRBV11-3,TGTGCCAGCAGCTTATTCGGCGGGGGGGAAACCTACAATGAGCAGTTCTTC,CASSLFGGGETYNEQFF
-,TRBJ2-7,TRBD2,TRBV2,TGTGCCAGCAGTGAGTCCCCTAGCGGGGGATACGAGCAGTACTTC,CASSESPSGGYEQYF
-,TRBJ2-1,-,TRBV7-6,TGTGCCAGCAGCTTAGGGGTATATGAGCAGTTCTTC,CASSLGVYEQFF
medium-sized,TRBJ2-1,TRBD1,TRBV27,TGTGCCAGCAGTCCGGGGACAGGGGGCAATGAGCAGTTCTTC,CASSPGTGGNEQFF
-,TRBJ2-7,-,TRBV5-4,TGTGCCAGCAGCCCGTCTGGAGGGACCTACGAGCAGTACTTC,CASSPSGGTYEQYF
-,TRBJ2-7,-,TRBV4-1,TGCGCCAGCAGCCACCTGGACAGTAACCAATACGAGCAGTACTTC,CASSHLDSNQYEQYF
-,TRBJ2-7,-,TRBV11-3,TGTGCCAGCAGCCATGGACAGCGAGACGAGCAGTACTTC,CASSHGQRDEQYF
few,TRBJ2-7,-,TRBV7-9,TGTGCCAGCAGCTTAGCCCGGGAAGGCCCAGGGTCCTACGAGCAGTACTTC,CASSLAREGPGSYEQYF
-,TRBJ2-3,TRBD2,TRBV6-5,TGTGCCAGCAAACCGGGGACTAGCGGAACAGATACGCAGTATTTT,CASKPGTSGTDTQYF
-,TRBJ1-2,-,TRBV10-3,TGTGCCATCAGTGAGTCAACTACCGCCGGGGGCTTCCGGGGCTACACCTTC,CAISESTTAGGFRGYTF
-,TRBJ2-5,TRBD2,TRBV9,TGTGCCAGCAGCGCCGATCTACAGCGGGGGGGCGGGGAGACCCAGTACTTC,CASSADLQRGGGETQYF
-,TRBJ1-5,TRBD1,TRBV4-2,TGTGCCAGCAGCCTACACAAGGGGGGGACAGAAGGTTGGCCCCAGCATTTT,CASSLHKGGTEGWPQHF
-,TRBJ2-3,TRBD1,TRBV5-6,TGTGCCAGCAGCTTGATAGTCTTCGGGACAGGGGGCGCAGATACGCAGTATTTT,CASSLIVFGTGGADTQYF
-,TRBJ1-4,-,TRBV7-2,TGTGCCAGCAGCCTCCGAGGACAGACAGTAAGGGGGGAAAAACTGTTTTTT,CASSLRGQTVRGEKLFF
few,TRBJ1-1,-,TRBV6-5,TGTGCCAGCAGTCAACAGGGCGACACTGAAGCTTTCTTT,CASSQQGDTEAFF
-,TRBJ2-1,TRBD1,TRBV10-3,TGTGCCATCAGTGGATCCGGGACAGTCTACAATGAGCAGTTCTTC,CAISGSGTVYNEQFF
-,TRBJ1-3,TRBD1,TRBV4-1,TGCGCCAGCAGCCAAACAGGGGGCCCTGGAAACACCATATATTTT,CASSQTGGPGNTIYF
-,TRBJ1-6,-,TRBV11-2,TGTGCCAGCAGCTTGAGCGGCGGGGGCCTTAATTCACCCCTCCACTTT,CASSLSGGGLNSPLHF
-,TRBJ1-1,-,TRBV15,TGTGCCACCGCTAGTTCTGACTCAGGGTACCCTGAAGCTTTCTTT,CATASSDSGYPEAFF
once,TRBJ2-2,TRBD2,TRBV5-1,TGCGCCAGCAGCTTGGGGACTAGCGGCACCGGGGAGCTGTTTTTT,CASSLGTSGTGELFF
-,TRBJ2-5,TRBD1,TRBV19,TGTGCCAGTAGTACTACAGGGGGCGGGGAGACCCAGTACTTC,CASSTTGGGETQYF
-,TRBJ2-5,TRBD2,TRBV4-1,TGCGCCAGCAGCCAGGGGACTAGCCCTCTACAAGAGACCCAGTACTTC,CASSQGTSPLQETQYF
-,TRBJ1-2,-,TRBV5-4,TGTGCCAGCAGCTTGGGGGCAGGAAACTATGGCTACACCTTC,CASSLGAGNYGYTF
-,TRBJ2-7,-,TRBV13,TGTGCCAGCAGCTTAGGCCGGACCCTCGACGAGCAGTACTTC,CASSLGRTLDEQYF
-,TRBJ2-5,TRBD1,TRBV19,TGTGCCAGTAGTAGCCAACCGCCCCCTCTGGACAGGGACCAAGAGACCCAGTACTTC,CASSSQPPPLDRDQETQYF
-,TRBJ2-1,-,TRBV5-6,TGTGCCAGCAGCTACTTCGGTTGGAGCTCCTACAATGAGCAGTTCTTC,CASSYFGWSSYNEQFF
-,TRBJ2-1,-,TRBV29-1,TGCAGCGTCGGTCCTCAGGGGAATGAGCAGTTCTTC,CSVGPQGNEQFF
-,TRBJ1-4,TRBD1,TRBV10-3,TGTGCCATCCGGGGAGGGGGCGTTGTTAATGAAAAACTGTTTTTT,CAIRGGGVVNEKLFF
-,TRBJ2-5,-,TRBV19,TGTGCCAGTAGTAGTGACACGGAGGAGACCCAGTACTTC,CASSSDTEETQYF
-,TRBJ2-7,-,TRBV4-3,TGCGCCAGCAGCCAATTTGGTGAGGGTTCCTACGAGCAGTACTTC,CASSQFGEGSYEQYF
-,TRBJ2-7,-,TRBV5-1,TGCGCCAGCAGCTTGGAGGGTCAGACCTACGAGCAGTACTTC,CASSLEGQTYEQYF
few,TRBJ2-7,TRBD2,TRBV7-2,TGTGCCAGCAGCCTCCACGGACTAGCGGGGGGCTGGTCCTACGAGCAGTACTTC,CASSLHGLAGGWSYEQYF
-,TRBJ2-1,TRBD2,TRBV7-8,TGTGCCAGCAGCTCTACGGGACTAGGCGGTTTCGGCGAGCAGTTCTTC,CASSSTGLGGFGEQFF
medium-sized,TRBJ2-7,-,TRBV6-5,TGTGCCAGCAGCGACAGGATTTTCTACGAGCAGTACTTC,CASSDRIFYEQYF
once,TRBJ1-4,-,TRBV11-2,TGTGCCAGCAGCTTAGGTGGACAGGAAAAACTGTTTTTT,CASSLGGQEKLFF
once,TRBJ1-5,TRBD1,TRBV10-3,TGTGCCATCAGTGAAAAGGGGGCCGGCAATCAGCCCCAGCATTTT,CAISEKGAGNQPQHF
-,TRBJ1-2,-,TRBV10-1,TGCGCCAGCAGTGAGTCCAAGGGGAGGGACTATGGCTACACCTTC,CASSESKGRDYGYTF
-,TRBJ1-2,-,TRBV27,TGTGCCAGCAGTTTAGACAGGAGGAACTATGGCTACACCTTC,CASSLDRRNYGYTF
-,TRBJ1-1,TRBD1,TRBV13,TGTGCCAGCAGCTTCAACAGGGGAACTGAAGCTTTCTTT,CASSFNRGTEAFF
-,TRBJ2-1,TRBD2,TRBV7-2,TGTGCCAGCAGCTTAGAGCTGGCGGGGGGCCGAGAGGTCTTC,CASSLELAGGREVF
-,TRBJ1-6,TRBD1,TRBV6-6,TGTGCCAGCAGTCTGCAGGGGGCTTGGAATTCACCCCTCCACTTT,CASSLQGAWNSPLHF
once,TRBJ2-1,TRBD1,TRBV5-6,TGTGCCAGCAGCCTTGACAGGGATAATGAGCAGTTCTTC,CASSLDRDNEQFF
few,TRBJ2-7,-,TRBV25-1,TGTGCCAGCAGTGATAACTTCTCCTACGAGCAGTACTTC,CASSDNFSYEQYF
-,TRBJ2-1,-,TRBV10-3,TGTGCCATCAGTGAGTCAACCGGTAATGAGCAGTTCTTC,CAISESTGNEQFF
-,TRBJ2-3,-,TRBV5-1,TGCGCCAGCAGCTTGTCTCGCACAGATACGCAGTATTTT,CASSLSRTDTQYF
-,TRBJ2-7,-,TRBV28,TGTGCCAGCAGACTCTCGGGGGACAACCGATTTTACGAGCAGTACTTC,CASRLSGDNRFYEQYF
-,TRBJ2-7,TRBD1,TRBV27,TGTGCTACCAGGGGGAGCCTAGACGGCGAGCAGTACTTC,CATRGSLDGEQYF
-,TRBJ1-2,-,TRBV7-8,TGTGCCAGCAGCCCAAGTCCTTTATATGGCTACACCTTC,CASSPSPLYGYTF
once,TRBJ2-7,-,TRBV28,TGTGCCAGCAGTCAACCGAACAGGGTATTGGGCGAGCAGTACTTC,CASSQPNRVLGEQYF
few,TRBJ2-1,TRBD2,TRBV7-9,TGTGCCAGCAGCTCAAACGGGACTAGAGTCTACAATGAGCAGTTCTTC,CASSSNGTRVYNEQFF